Here is one T cell receptor (beta chain) with its context. This CDR3 is built from 14 residues. The germline gives CDR1 WNHNN, CDR2 SYGVQD (reference sequence). V shed 6 bases and J 8 bases; nucleotides not matched to a gene: 8. This entry belongs to a study of PD-1 blockade in classical Hodgkin lymphoma. The table came from immunoSEQ multiplex PCR; TCRdb's copy has only in-frame clones and leaves some out. This table has roughly 150,000 clones, less than 80% appearing once. Relapses following autologous stem cell transplantation were seen in all patients, with brentuximab vedotin exposure varying. The clonotype originates from a human donor with classical Hodgkin lymphoma. The gene calls are TRBV10-1 and TRBJ1-4; 8 bases agree with TRBD1. The source material was peripheral blood mononuclear cells (PBMCs), sampled before the second cycle of nivolumab. CDR3 sequence: CASRRTGMKEKLFF. CDR3 sequence (DNA): TGCGCCAGCAGAAGGACAGGGATGAAAGAAAAACTGTTTTTT.